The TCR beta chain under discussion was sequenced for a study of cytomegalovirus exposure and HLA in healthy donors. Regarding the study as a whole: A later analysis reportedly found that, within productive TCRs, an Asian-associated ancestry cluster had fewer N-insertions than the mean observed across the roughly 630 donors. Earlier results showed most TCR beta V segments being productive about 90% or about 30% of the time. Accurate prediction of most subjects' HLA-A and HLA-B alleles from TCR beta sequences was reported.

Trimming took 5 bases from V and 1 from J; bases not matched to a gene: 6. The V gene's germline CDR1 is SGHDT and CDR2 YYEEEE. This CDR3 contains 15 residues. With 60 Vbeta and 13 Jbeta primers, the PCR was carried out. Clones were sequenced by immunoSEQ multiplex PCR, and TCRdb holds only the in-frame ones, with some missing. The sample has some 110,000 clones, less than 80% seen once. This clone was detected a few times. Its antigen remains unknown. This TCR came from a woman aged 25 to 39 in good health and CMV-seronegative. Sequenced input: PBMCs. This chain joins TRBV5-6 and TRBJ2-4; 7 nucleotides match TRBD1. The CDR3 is CASSPQGTAKNIQYF. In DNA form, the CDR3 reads TGTGCCAGCAGTCCACAGGGGACGGCCAAAAACATTCAGTACTTC.